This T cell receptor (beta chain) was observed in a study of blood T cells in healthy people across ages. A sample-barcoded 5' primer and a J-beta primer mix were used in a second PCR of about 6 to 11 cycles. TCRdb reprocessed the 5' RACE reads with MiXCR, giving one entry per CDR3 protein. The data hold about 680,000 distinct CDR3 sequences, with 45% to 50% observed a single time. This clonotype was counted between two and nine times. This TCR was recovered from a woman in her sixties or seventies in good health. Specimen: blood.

CDR3 region: CASSPGTTFGGYTF. CDR3 DNA: TGTGCCAGCAGCCCCGGGACGACCTTTGGGGGCTACACCTTC. The chain recombines TRBV4-2 with TRBJ1-2; TRBD1 might be the D (5 bases). This CDR3 comprises 14 residues. CDR1 and CDR2 (germline): LGHNA, YNFKEQ. Deletions cut 4 bases from V and 8 bases from J, with 17 bases between.